These 11 T cell receptor beta chains came from one sample sequenced in a study of cytomegalovirus exposure and HLA in healthy donors. The primer mix had 60 Vbeta and 13 Jbeta primers. Data came from immunoSEQ multiplex PCR; TCRdb stores just in-frame clones and leaves some out. The table includes roughly 180,000 clones, over 65% detected once. Material: PBMCs. Every receptor here comes from a woman between 55 and 75 years old in good health and CMV-seropositive.

This clone was recorded only once. This CDR3 reads CASRGLAGVHEQFF. The CDR3 DNA reads TGTGCCAGCAGAGGACTAGCGGGAGTTCATGAGCAGTTCTTC. The rearrangement links TRBV27 to TRBJ2-1, with 13 nucleotides matching TRBD2. Germline V CDR1 and CDR2: MNHEY, SMNVEV (reference sequence). The CDR3 runs 14 residues. With 6 bases clipped from V and 8 bases from J, the junction kept 4 bases outside the gene matches.

Turning to this clone: The same CDR3 also results from other DNA sequences found in this sample. The CDR3 spells CASSSGQSFEAFF. The CDR3 bases are TGTGCCAGCAGTTCTGGGCAGAGCTTTGAAGCTTTCTTT. J is TRBJ1-1 and V is TRBV6-1; D not resolved. Germline V gene lookup returns CDR1 MNHNS and CDR2 SASEGT. V lost 5 bases and J 7 bases, leaving 14 bases between the germline ends. The CDR3 extends over 13 amino acids.

This clone turned up a few times. The rearrangement links TRBV5-6 to TRBJ1-5, with D unclear. Deletions cut 3 bases from V and 0 bases from J, with 10 bases between. Germline-derived CDR1 and CDR2 are SGHDT and YYEEEE. The CDR3 spans 15 residues. CDR3 nucleotides: TGTGCCAGCAGCTCGGGTCTATATAGCAATCAGCCCCAGCATTTT. Translating gives CASSSGLYSNQPQHF. Complete variable domain (other parts from reference TRBV5-6 and TRBJ1-5): DAGVTQSPTHLIKTRGQQVTLRCSPKSGHDTVSWYQQALGQGPQFIFQYYEEEERQRGNFPDRFSGHQFPNYSSELNVNALLLGDSALYLCASSSGLYSNQPQHFGDGTRLSIL.

The chain employs TRBV10-3 and TRBJ1-5, with D perhaps matching TRBD1 (5 bases). V was trimmed by 0 bases and J by 4 bases, leaving 10 bases between them. The CDR3 covers 15 residues. CDR1 is ENHRY, CDR2 SYGVKD, per germline. The CDR3 DNA reads as TGTGCCATCAGTGAGTCGAGTCAGGGAAATCAGCCCCAGCATTTT. It is translated as CAISESSQGNQPQHF.

V gene TRBV4-1 combines with J gene TRBJ2-6, with TRBD1 matching 7 bases. The V gene's germline CDR1 is MGHRA and CDR2 YSYEKL. The trim removed 4 bases at V and 0 bases at J, leaving 6 bases unmatched. The CDR3 extends over 17 amino acids. The CDR3 is CASSPGQFSSGANVLTF. The CDR3 DNA reads as TGCGCCAGCAGCCCGGGACAGTTTAGCTCTGGGGCCAACGTCCTGACTTTC.

The V call is TRBV5-4, the J call TRBJ2-2; D is perhaps TRBD2 (7 bases). This CDR3 is built from 15 residues. V lost 1 base, J lost 7 bases, and 14 bases lay in between. Looked up from germline, CDR1 is SGHNT and CDR2 is YYREEE (reference sequence). The DNA for the CDR3 is TGTGCCAGCAGCTTGCGGGGGGCTGGCCTCGGGGAGCTGTTTTTT. Its protein is CASSLRGAGLGELFF.

The chain combines TRBV4-1 with TRBJ1-4; TRBD1 is a possible D gene (6 bases). Trimming pared 0 bases from V and 8 bases from J, leaving 10 bases between. The CDR3 spans 14 residues. Germline V gene lookup returns CDR1 MGHRA and CDR2 YSYEKL. The CDR3 spells CASSQDEGEEKLFF. The CDR3 DNA sequence: TGCGCCAGCAGCCAAGATGAGGGGGAGGAAAAACTGTTTTTT.

Details on this clone: An end of the junction differs from the germline gene, which may be a read error. CDR3 in amino acids: CSARHGNSQYF. The DNA for the CDR3 is TGCAGTGCTAGACACGGAAACAGTCAGTACTTC. The chain recombines TRBV20-1 with TRBJ2-4; no clear D gene. The germline CDR1 and CDR2 sequences are DFQATT and SNEGSKA (reference sequence). There are 11 residues in the CDR3.

The chain carries TRBV1 and TRBJ2-7; TRBD2 reflects the table's D call only, with no check against the DNA. TRBV1 is annotated as a pseudogene. CDR3 length equals 18 residues. In DNA form, the CDR3 reads TGCACCAGCAGCCAAGATTTCACTAGCGGGGGGGGATCCTACGAGCAGTACTTC. Encoded protein: CTSSQDFTSGGGSYEQYF.

The genes are TRBV28 and TRBJ1-3, with D maybe TRBD1 (5 bases). CDR1 is MDHEN and CDR2 is SYDVKM in the germline V gene. Between the trimmed V and J ends, which lost 2 bases and 8 bases, there was a span of 16 bases. The CDR3 spans 15 residues. The CDR3 loop is CASSLKVAGGDTIYF. CDR3 DNA sequence: TGTGCCAGCAGTTTAAAAGTGGCCGGAGGGGACACCATATATTTT.

In its sample, this clone was seen once. V usage is TRBV30 and J usage is TRBJ1-1; tentatively, D is TRBD1 (5 bases). V was cut by 3 bases and J by 4 bases, with 15 bases left in between. The germline V gene has CDR1 GTSNPN and CDR2 SVGIG (reference sequence). The CDR3 has 14 amino acids. The CDR3 here is CAWRQGDSSTEAFF. CDR3 nucleotide sequence: TGTGCCTGGAGACAAGGGGACTCCAGCACTGAAGCTTTCTTT.